This T cell receptor beta chain appears in the sequencing data of a study of T cell responses to AZD1222 COVID-19 vaccine. About the study: Second-dose schedules of about 4 or about 12 weeks were combined. Study findings and constraints: The peak T cell response came first, and repertoires were sampled only after it. Vaccine-associated CD4 TCRs spanned spike, dominant at 160-218 and 743-854. Unmutated variant regions reportedly attract nearly half of all spike-specific TCRs.

This clone was recorded once. Its specificity is unknown. CDR3 size: 12 residues. The germline V gene has CDR1 MDHEN and CDR2 SYDVKM. Trimming stripped 5 bases from V and 5 bases from J, with 9 bases between. Sequencing used immunoSEQ multiplex PCR; TCRdb keeps in-frame clones, though not all of them. The sample holds roughly 81,000 clones, 70% to 90% seen once. This chain uses TRBV28 with TRBJ1-1, with a possible D match to TRBD1 (5 bases). The clonotype comes from an adult in good health. The specimen comprised peripheral blood, sampled on day 0 of AZD1222 vaccination. The CDR3 spells CASSRGRTEAFF. The CDR3 DNA is TGTGCCAGCAGTCGGGGGAGGACTGAAGCTTTCTTT. Full variable domain (missing parts from reference TRBV28 and TRBJ1-1): DVKVTQSSRYLVKRTGEKVFLECVQDMDHENMFWYRQDPGLGLRLIYFSYDVKMKEKGDIPEGYSVSREKKERFSLILESASTNQTSMYLCASSRGRTEAFFGQGTRLTVV.